Each of the 11 T cell receptor beta chains below was sequenced from the same sample in a study of memory CD4+ T cells and cytomegalovirus serostatus. The sort gate was single viable CD3+CD4+CD8-CD45RO+ cells for memory CD4+ T cells. Sequenced by immunoSEQ multiplex PCR; TCRdb stores in-frame clones only, minus some. Here the sample spans 55,000 to 75,000 clones, around 86% being singletons. The sequencing sample was made of memory CD4+ T cells from blood. These receptors all come from an adult in good health and CMV-seronegative.

The rearrangement joins TRBV5-6 to TRBJ2-6; TRBD1 might be the D (5 bases). The germline CDR1 and CDR2 sequences are SGHDT and YYEEEE. V lost 1 base and J 2 bases, leaving 19 bases between the germline ends. The CDR3 extends over 19 amino acids. The CDR3 loop is CASSLWGLSPAPGANVLTF. In DNA form, the CDR3 reads TGTGCCAGCAGCTTGTGGGGCCTGTCACCTGCCCCTGGGGCCAACGTCCTGACTTTC.

The rearrangement uses TRBV21-1 and TRBJ2-3; TRBD1 was called by the table and not checked on the DNA. TRBV21-1 is a recognized pseudogene. The CDR3 sequence is 15 residues long. The CDR3 DNA follows: TGTGCCAGCAGCAAAGACAGGACCCGCACAGATACGCAGTATTTT. Residues: CASSKDRTRTDTQYF.

As DNA, the CDR3 is TGTGCCAGCAGTAAGTTGGACAGAGACTATGGCTACACCTTC. It yields the protein CASSKLDRDYGYTF. The chain has TRBV6-1 and TRBJ1-2; TRBD1 might be the D (6 bases). V lost 5 bases, J lost 3 bases, and 13 bases lay in between. CDR1 MNHNS and CDR2 SASEGT come from the germline V gene. CDR3 length: 14 amino acids.

The table lists this clone with a count of one. This chain joins TRBV5-1 and TRBJ2-3; the D gene is possibly TRBD2 (6 bases). Germline V CDR1 and CDR2: SGHRS, YFSETQ. V was clipped by 0 bases and J by 4 bases, with 21 bases between them. The CDR3 loop spans 18 amino acids. The CDR3 DNA sequence: TGCGCCAGCAGCTTGGGGTCCACAGGAGGGACGCCCGCAGATACGCAGTATTTT. Translated, it gives CASSLGSTGGTPADTQYF.

This rearrangement joins TRBV7-8 to TRBJ2-3; the D call may be TRBD1 or TRBD2 (6 bases each). This CDR3 region has 15 residues. Germline lookup yields CDR1 SGHVS and CDR2 FQNEAQ. Between the trimmed V and J ends, which lost 3 bases and 3 bases, there was a span of 13 bases. CDR3 protein: CASSFRRDTTDTQYF. The CDR3 coding sequence is TGTGCCAGCAGCTTTAGGAGGGACACTACAGATACGCAGTATTTT. The full variable domain, rest sourced from reference TRBV7-8 and TRBJ2-3, is GAGVSQSPRYKVAKRGQDVALRCDPISGHVSLFWYQQALGQGPEFLTYFQNEAQLDKSGLPSDRFFAERPEGSVSTLKIQRTQQEDSAVYLCASSFRRDTTDTQYFGPGTRLTVL.

This clone appeared a few times. The gene calls are TRBV2 and TRBJ1-1; D remains unclear. The CDR3 is made up of 13 amino acids. Trimming left V 3 bases short and J 1 base short, with 6 bases between. Germline assignment: CDR1 SNHLY and CDR2 FYNNEI. The CDR3: CASSEWSNTEAFF. The CDR3 region has the DNA TGTGCCAGCAGTGAGTGGTCGAACACTGAAGCTTTCTTT.

J is TRBJ2-5 and V is TRBV5-1, with D possibly matching TRBD1 (5 bases). The V end was cut by 7 bases, the J end by 2 bases, with 9 bases between. CDR3 length: 12 residues. Germline V CDR1 and CDR2: SGHRS, YFSETQ. CDR3 in DNA: TGCGCCAGCGGACAAAAACAAGAGACCCAGTACTTC. This translates into CASGQKQETQYF.

The chain couples TRBV7-8 to TRBJ2-3; 12 nucleotides align to TRBD2. Germline CDR1 is SGHVS and CDR2 is FQNEAQ. This CDR3 region has 17 residues. The V segment lost 7 bases and the J segment 3 bases; nucleotides outside the gene matches: 11. Written as DNA, the CDR3 is TGTGCCAGCATTCCCCGAAGGGGGACTAGCGGGACAGATACGCAGTATTTT. Amino acid sequence: CASIPRRGTSGTDTQYF.

This sequence joins TRBV2 and TRBJ2-1; D possibly uses TRBD1 or TRBD2 (5 bases each). The CDR3 loop spans 15 amino acids. The V end lost 4 bases, the J end lost 5 bases, and 15 bases lay between the germline ends. The germline CDR1 and CDR2 sequences are SNHLY and FYNNEI. The DNA of the CDR3 is TGTGCCAGCAGTGGCCACGGGACGCCGAACAATGAGCAGTTCTTC. Its protein is CASSGHGTPNNEQFF.

V gene TRBV5-1 combines with J gene TRBJ2-7; 7 nucleotides match TRBD1. Trimming took 1 base from V and 2 from J; bases not matched to a gene: 3. The CDR3 extends over 14 amino acids. Germline V gene data show CDR1 as SGHRS and CDR2 as YFSETQ. Here the CDR3 DNA reads TGCGCCAGCAGCTTGTACGACAGGGCCTACGAGCAGTACTTC. Residues: CASSLYDRAYEQYF.

The rearrangement links TRBV27 to TRBJ2-4, with 10 bases fitting TRBD1. CDR1 MNHEY and CDR2 SMNVEV come from the germline V gene (reference sequence). This CDR3 comprises 19 residues. Trimming took 5 bases from V and 1 from J; bases not matched to a gene: 14. Here the CDR3 DNA reads TGTGCCAGCAGTCCCCGGATCGGGACAGGGGATCGGGCCAAAAACATTCAGTACTTC. Amino acid sequence: CASSPRIGTGDRAKNIQYF.